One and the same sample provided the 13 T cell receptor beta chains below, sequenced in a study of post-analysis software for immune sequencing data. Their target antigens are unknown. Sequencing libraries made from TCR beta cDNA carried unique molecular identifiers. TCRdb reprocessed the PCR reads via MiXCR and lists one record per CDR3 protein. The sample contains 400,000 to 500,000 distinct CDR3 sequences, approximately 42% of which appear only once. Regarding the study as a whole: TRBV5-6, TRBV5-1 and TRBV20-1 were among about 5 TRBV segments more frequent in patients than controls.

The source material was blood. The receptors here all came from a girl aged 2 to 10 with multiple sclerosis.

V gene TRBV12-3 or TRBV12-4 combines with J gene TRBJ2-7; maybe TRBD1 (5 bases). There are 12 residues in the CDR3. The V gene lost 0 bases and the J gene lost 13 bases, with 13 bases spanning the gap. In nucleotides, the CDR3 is TGTGCCAGCAGTTTAGCCCGTGACAGTTCCTACTTC. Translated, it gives CASSLARDSSYF.

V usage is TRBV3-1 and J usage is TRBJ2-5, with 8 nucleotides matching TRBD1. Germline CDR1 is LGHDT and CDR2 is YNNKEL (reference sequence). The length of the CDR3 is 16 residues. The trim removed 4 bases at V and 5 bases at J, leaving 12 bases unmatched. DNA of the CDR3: TGTGCCAGCAGCCCCCAATGGCAGGGGGCGCAGGAGACCCAGTACTTC. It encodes CASSPQWQGAQETQYF.

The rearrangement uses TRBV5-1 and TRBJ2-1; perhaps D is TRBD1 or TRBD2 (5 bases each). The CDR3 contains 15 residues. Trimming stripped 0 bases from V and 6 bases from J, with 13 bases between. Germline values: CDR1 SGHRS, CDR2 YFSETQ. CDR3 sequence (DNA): TGCGCCAGCAGCTTGGAGTCGGGACGGCGCAATGAGCAGTTCTTC. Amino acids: CASSLESGRRNEQFF.

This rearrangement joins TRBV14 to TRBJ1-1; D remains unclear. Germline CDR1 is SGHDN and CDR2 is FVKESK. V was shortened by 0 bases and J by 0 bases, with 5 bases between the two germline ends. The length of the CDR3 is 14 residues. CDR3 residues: CASSQEGMNTEAFF. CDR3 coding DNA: TGTGCCAGCAGCCAAGAAGGCATGAACACTGAAGCTTTCTTT. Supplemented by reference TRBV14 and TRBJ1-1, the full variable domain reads EAGVTQFPSHSVIEKGQTVTLRCDPISGHDNLYWYRRVMGKEIKFLLHFVKESKQDESGMPNNRFLAERTGGTYSTLKVQPAELEDSGVYFCASSQEGMNTEAFFGQGTRLTVV.

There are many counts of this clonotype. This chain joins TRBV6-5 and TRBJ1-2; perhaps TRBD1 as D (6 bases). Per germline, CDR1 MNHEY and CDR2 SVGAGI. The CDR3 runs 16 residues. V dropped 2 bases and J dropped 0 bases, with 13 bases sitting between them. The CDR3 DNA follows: TGTGCCAGCAGTTACCGTCCGACAGGAGCTAACTATGGCTACACCTTC. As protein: CASSYRPTGANYGYTF.

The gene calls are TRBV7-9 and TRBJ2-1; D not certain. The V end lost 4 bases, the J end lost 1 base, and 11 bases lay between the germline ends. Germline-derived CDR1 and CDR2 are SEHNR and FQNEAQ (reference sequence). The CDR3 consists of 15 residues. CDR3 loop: CASSSRHQSYNEQFF. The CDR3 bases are TGTGCCAGCAGCTCCAGACATCAATCCTACAATGAGCAGTTCTTC.

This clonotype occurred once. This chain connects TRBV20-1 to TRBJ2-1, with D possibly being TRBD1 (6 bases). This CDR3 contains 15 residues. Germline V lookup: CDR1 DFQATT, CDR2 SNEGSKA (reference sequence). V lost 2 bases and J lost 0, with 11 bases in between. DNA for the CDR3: TGCAGTGCTAGATCTCCGACAGGCTCCTACAATGAGCAGTTCTTC. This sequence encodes CSARSPTGSYNEQFF.

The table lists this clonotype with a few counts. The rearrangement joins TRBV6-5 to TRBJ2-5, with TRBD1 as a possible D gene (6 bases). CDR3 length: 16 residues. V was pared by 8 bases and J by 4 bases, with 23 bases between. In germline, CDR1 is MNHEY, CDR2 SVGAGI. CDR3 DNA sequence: TGTGCCAGCGGGCTAGCCGTGCACCTGGGGGCAGAGACCCAGTACTTC. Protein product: CASGLAVHLGAETQYF.

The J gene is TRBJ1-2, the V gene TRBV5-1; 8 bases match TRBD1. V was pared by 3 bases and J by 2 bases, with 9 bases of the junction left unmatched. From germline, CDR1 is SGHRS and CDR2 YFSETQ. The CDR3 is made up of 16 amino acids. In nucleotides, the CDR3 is TGCGCCAGCAGCTCGGGGACAGGCCGTCCGAACTATGGCTACACCTTC. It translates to CASSSGTGRPNYGYTF.

The CDR3: CASSLTPDYEQYF. CDR3 in DNA: TGTGCCAGCAGCTTAACGCCCGACTACGAGCAGTACTTC. The chain couples TRBV7-3 to TRBJ2-7; no clear D. With 0 bases removed from V and 3 bases from J, the gap between germline ends came to 6 bases. CDR1 and CDR2 (germline): SGHTA, FQGTGA. The CDR3 covers 13 residues.

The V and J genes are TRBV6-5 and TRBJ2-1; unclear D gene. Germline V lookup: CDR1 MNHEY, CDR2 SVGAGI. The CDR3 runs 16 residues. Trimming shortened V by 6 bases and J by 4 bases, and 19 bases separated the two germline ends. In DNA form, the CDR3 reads TGTGCCAGCAGACGCGAACACAGTCCCGCTTACAATGAGCAGTTCTTC. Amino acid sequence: CASRREHSPAYNEQFF.

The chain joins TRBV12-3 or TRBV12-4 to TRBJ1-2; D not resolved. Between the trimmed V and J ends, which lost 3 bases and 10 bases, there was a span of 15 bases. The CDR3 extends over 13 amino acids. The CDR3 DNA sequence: TGTGCCAGCAGTTTGAGTAGATCCGATGTCTACACCTTC. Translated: CASSLSRSDVYTF.

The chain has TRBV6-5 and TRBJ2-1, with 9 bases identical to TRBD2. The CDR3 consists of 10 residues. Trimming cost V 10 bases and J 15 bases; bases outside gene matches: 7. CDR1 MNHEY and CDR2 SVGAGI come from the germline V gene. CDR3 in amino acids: CATQAGGLFF. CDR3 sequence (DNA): TGTGCCACCCAAGCGGGGGGTCTGTTCTTC.